Here is one TCR beta chain with its context. The antigen it binds to is not known. No base quality information exists; no much larger clone differs at one position. The data are from a study of lymphopenia after photon versus proton radiotherapy (dated by TCRdb to the late 2010s). Regarding the research as a whole: Photon and proton radiation therapy were compared by the study for their immunological effects in patients with gastrointestinal tumors who developed high-grade lymphopenia. The cohort included more than 15 patients with gastrointestinal tumors who developed lymphopenia after receiving either photon or proton therapy. The study was designed to characterize how the impact on the immune system differs between the two radiation modalities.

Findings and caveats that apply to the study as a whole: During treatment, patients who received proton therapy stayed relatively stable, whereas patients who received photon therapy lost naive T cells and TCR diversity and gained effector/memory populations. The survival association was assessed only in patients who died, and better survival with proton therapy was presented by the authors as a possibility rather than a demonstrated result. Once the lymphocyte count had reached its nadir, the repertoires of photon-treated patients showed oligoclonal expansion, particularly of CD8+ Temra cells, and this expansion drove the decline in diversity. Among patients across the cohort who died, overall survival time showed an inverse correlation with a larger post-nadir drop in TCR diversity.

Library preparation employed the immunoSEQ multiplex PCR assay. Alongside multiparametric flow cytometry, deep sequencing of rearranged TCR beta loci was used to profile the T cell repertoires. TCRdb limited this immuneACCESS table to in-frame rearrangements with V and J called. A share of clones is missing; checked studies link under half to unresolved V genes, and the rest is unexplained. A total of approximately 25,000 clones appear in this sample, 87% of them only once. The ten most abundant clones make up 15% to 20% of the sample. Source: peripheral blood, taken from a patient treated with photon-based radiotherapy. The clonotype was recovered from a man between 45 and 60 years old with gastric cancer.

This receptor carries the CDR3 CASSDSTRGGSGDTQYF. The nucleotides are TGTGCCAGCAGTGACTCGACGCGGGGGGGCTCAGGTGATACGCAGTATTTT. The chain uses TRBV6-4 and TRBJ2-3; 9 nucleotides in the junction match TRBD2. CDR1 and CDR2 were assigned from the germline V gene as MRHNA and SNTAGT. The CDR3 runs 17 residues from the cysteine to the phenylalanine. Left in the record is the CDR3 DNA by itself, 51 bases read in frame from the first base. After removal of 0 bases from V and 6 bases from J, the junction retains 10 bases not matched to a gene.